This TCR beta chain was identified during a study of response to subunit inactivated influenza vaccine. The CDR3 has 15 residues. Germline V gives CDR1 KGHSH, CDR2 LQKENI. Trimming left V 3 bases short and J 7 bases short, with 15 bases between. This clonotype was counted a few times. TCRdb independently ran MiXCR on the RT-PCR reads; one entry per CDR3 protein. The profile shows about 540,000 distinct CDR3 sequences, under 30% of them singletons. A further study also used this sample, focusing on T cells expressing NK-cell markers. As reported in that work: As the method of synthesis, 5'RACE template switching with UMIs yielded TCR beta cDNA. There were seven HCMV-seropositive donors and one seronegative donor among the eight sequenced. Among CD8+ T cells from about six donors, dominant NKG2C+ clonotypes accounted for roughly 1.0-7.0%. The leading position in the CD3+CD56-NKG2C+ fraction of several donors also went to these clonotypes. No clear determination of HCMV specificity was made for expanded NKG2C+ T cell clones.

Sequenced here: CD4+ T cells sorted from PBMCs, sampled less than 13 days after vaccination. The rearrangement joins TRBV18 to TRBJ1-4, with a weak D call TRBD1 (5 bases). The clonotype comes from a man aged 45-65 years who received an inactivated influenza vaccine. CDR3 sequence (DNA): TGTGCCAGCTCACCGCAGGGACTGACTGGTGAAAAACTGTTTTTT. This encodes CASSPQGLTGEKLFF.